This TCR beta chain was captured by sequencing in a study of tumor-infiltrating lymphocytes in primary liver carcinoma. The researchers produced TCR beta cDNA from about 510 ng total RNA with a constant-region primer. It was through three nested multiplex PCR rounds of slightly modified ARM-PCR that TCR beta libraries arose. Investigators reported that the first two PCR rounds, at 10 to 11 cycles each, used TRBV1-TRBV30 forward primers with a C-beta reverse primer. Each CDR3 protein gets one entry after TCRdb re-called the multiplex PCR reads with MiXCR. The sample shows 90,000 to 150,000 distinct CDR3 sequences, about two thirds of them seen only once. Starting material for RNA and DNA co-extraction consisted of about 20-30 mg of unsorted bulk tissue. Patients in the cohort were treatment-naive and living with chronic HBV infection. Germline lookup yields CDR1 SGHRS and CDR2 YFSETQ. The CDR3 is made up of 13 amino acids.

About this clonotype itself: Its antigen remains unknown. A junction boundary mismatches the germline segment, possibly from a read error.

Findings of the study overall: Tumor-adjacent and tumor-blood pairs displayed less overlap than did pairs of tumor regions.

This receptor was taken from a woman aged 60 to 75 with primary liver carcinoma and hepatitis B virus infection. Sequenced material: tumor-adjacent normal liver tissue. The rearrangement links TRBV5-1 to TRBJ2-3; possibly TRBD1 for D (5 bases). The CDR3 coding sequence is TGCGCCAACAGCTTGGAGTTTAGGGGTACGCAGTATTTT. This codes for CANSLEFRGTQYF.